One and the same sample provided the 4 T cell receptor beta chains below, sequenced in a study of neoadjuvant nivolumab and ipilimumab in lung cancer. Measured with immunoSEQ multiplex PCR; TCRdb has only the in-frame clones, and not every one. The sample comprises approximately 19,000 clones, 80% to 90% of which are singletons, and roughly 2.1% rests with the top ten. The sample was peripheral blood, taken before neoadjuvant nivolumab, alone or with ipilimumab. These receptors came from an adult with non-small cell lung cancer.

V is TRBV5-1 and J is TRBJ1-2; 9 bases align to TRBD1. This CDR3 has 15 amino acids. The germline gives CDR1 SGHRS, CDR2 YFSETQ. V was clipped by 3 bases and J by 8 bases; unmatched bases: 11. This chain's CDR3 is CASSYTPGQGMGYTF. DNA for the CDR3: TGCGCCAGCAGCTACACACCGGGACAGGGAATGGGCTACACCTTC.

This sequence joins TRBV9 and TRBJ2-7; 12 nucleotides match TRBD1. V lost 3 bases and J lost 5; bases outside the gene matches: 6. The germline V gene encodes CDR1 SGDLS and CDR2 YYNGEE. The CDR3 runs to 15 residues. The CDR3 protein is CASSEGGTGGDEQYF. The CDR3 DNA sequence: TGTGCCAGCAGCGAGGGGGGGACAGGGGGCGACGAGCAGTACTTC. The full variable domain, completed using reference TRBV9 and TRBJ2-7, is DSGVTQTPKHLITATGQRVTLRCSPRSGDLSVYWYQQSLDQGLQFLIQYYNGEERAKGNILERFSAQQFPDLHSELNLSSLELGDSALYFCASSEGGTGGDEQYFGPGTRLTVT.

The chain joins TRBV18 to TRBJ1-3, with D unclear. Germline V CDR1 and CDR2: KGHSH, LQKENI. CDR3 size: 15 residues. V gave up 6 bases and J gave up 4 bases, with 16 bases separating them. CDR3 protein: CASSPRREIGNTIYF. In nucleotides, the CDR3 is TGTGCCAGCTCTCCCAGAAGGGAGATAGGAAACACCATATATTTT.

In DNA, the CDR3 is TGTGCCAGCAGCGCACGACAGGGGCATCAAGAGACCCAGTACTTC. Amino acid sequence: CASSARQGHQETQYF. The chain is built from TRBV11-2 and TRBJ2-5; TRBD1 matches 8 bases. Germline V gene lookup returns CDR1 SGHAT and CDR2 FQNNGV. The CDR3 is 15 residues long. V dropped 5 bases and J dropped 2; count of bases not matched to a gene: 7.